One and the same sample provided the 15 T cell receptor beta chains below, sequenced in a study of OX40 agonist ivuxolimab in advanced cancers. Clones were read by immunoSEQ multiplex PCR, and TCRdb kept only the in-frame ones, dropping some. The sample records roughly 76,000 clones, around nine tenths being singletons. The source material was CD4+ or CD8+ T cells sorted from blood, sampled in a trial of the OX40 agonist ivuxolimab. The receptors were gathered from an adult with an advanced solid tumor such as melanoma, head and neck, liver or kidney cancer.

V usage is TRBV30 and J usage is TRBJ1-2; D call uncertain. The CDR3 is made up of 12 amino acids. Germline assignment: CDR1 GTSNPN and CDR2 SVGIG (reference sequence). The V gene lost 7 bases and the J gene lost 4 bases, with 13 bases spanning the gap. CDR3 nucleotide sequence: TGTGCCTCTCCCCGCAGCTTCTATGGCTACACCTTC. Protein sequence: CASPRSFYGYTF. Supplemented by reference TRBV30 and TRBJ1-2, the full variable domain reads SQTIHQWPATLVQPVGSPLSLECTVEGTSNPNLYWYRQAAGRGLQLLFYSVGIGQISSEVPQNLSASRPQDRQFILSSKKLLLSDSGFYLCASPRSFYGYTFGSGTRLTVV.

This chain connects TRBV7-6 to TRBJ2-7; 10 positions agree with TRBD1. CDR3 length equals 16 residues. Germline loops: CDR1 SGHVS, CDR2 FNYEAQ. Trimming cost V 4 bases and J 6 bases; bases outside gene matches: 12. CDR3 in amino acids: CASSSSDRGIWSEQYF. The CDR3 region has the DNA TGTGCCAGCAGCTCCTCGGACAGGGGGATATGGAGCGAGCAGTACTTC.

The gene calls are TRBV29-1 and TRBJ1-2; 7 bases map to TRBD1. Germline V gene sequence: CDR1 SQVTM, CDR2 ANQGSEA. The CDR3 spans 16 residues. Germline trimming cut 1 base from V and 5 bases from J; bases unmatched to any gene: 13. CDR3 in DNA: TGCAGCGTTGAAGTTTGGGGGGAAGGGGGCTGGTATGGCTACACCTTC. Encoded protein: CSVEVWGEGGWYGYTF.

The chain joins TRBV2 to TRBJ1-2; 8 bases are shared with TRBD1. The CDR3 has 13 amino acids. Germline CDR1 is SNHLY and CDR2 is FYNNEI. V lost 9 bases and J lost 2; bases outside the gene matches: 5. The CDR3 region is CASTGGGNYGYTF. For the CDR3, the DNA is TGTGCCAGTACAGGGGGGGGCAACTATGGCTACACCTTC.

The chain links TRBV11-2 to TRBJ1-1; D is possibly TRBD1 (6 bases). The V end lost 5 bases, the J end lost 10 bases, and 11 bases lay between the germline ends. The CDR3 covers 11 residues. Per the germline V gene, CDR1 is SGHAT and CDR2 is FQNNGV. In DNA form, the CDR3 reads TGTGCCAGCAGCCGACAGGACCGAGCTTTCTTT. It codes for CASSRQDRAFF.

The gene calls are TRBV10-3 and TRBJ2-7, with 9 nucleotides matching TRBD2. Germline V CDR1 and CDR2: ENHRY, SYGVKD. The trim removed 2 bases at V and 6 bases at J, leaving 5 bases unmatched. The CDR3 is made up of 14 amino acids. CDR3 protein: CAISEAGGPLEQYF. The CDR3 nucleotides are TGTGCCATCAGTGAGGCGGGAGGGCCTCTCGAGCAGTACTTC.

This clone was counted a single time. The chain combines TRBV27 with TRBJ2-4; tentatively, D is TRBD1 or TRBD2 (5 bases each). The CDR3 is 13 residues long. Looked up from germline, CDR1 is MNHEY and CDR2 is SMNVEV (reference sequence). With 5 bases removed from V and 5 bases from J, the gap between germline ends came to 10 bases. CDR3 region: CASSTGGQNIQYF. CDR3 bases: TGTGCCAGCAGTACTGGGGGTCAAAACATTCAGTACTTC.

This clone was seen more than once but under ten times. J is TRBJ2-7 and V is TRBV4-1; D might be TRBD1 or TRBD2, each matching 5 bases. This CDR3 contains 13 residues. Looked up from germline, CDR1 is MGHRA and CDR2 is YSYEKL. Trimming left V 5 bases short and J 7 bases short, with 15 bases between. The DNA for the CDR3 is TGCGCCAGCAGCGTCGGGACCAGCGTGGAGCAGTACTTC. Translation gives CASSVGTSVEQYF.

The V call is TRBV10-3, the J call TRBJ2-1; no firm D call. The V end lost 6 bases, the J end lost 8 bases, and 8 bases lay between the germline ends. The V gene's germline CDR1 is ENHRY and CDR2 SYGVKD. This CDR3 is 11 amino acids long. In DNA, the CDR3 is TGTGCCATCAGGGGCTCCCATGAGCAGTTCTTC. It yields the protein CAIRGSHEQFF.

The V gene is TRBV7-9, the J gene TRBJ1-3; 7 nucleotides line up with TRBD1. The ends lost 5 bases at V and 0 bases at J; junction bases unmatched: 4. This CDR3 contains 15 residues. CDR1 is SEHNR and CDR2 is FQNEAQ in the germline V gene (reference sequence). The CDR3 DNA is TGTGCCAGCAGCCATGGACAGGTCTCTGGAAACACCATATATTTT. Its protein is CASSHGQVSGNTIYF.

In DNA, the CDR3 is TGTGCCAGCAGCTTGAAGTTATTGGGACTAGCGGACGAGCAGTACTTC. Its translation: CASSLKLLGLADEQYF. This chain joins TRBV5-6 and TRBJ2-7; 11 bases are shared with TRBD2. The CDR3 spans 16 residues. CDR1 and CDR2 (germline): SGHDT, YYEEEE. With 1 base clipped from V and 5 bases from J, the junction kept 8 bases outside the gene matches.

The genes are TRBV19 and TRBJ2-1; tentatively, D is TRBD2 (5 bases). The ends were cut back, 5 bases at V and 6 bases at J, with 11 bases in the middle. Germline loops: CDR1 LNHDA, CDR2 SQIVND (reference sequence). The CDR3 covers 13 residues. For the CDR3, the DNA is TGTGCCAGTAGTGTCGCGGGTGGCAATGAGCAGTTCTTC. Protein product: CASSVAGGNEQFF.

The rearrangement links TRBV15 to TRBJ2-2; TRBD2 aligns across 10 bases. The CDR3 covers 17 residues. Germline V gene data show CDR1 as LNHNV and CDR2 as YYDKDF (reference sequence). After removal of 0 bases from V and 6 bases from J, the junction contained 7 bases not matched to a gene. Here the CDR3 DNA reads TGTGCCACCAGCAGAGATACGACTAGCGGGTATGCCGGGGAGCTGTTTTTT. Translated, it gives CATSRDTTSGYAGELFF.

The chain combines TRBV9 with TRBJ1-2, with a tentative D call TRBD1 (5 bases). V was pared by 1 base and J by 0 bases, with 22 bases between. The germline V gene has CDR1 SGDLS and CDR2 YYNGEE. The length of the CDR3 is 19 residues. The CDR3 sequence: CASSVSIGAGERSNYGYTF. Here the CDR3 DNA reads TGTGCCAGCAGCGTATCGATCGGGGCAGGTGAAAGATCTAACTATGGCTACACCTTC.

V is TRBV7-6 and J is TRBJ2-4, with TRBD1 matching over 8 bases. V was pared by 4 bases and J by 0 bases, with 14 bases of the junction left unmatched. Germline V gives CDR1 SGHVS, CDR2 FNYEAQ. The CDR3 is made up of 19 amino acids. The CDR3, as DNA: TGTGCCAGCAGCTCCCGAGGTAGGACAGGGCGTATAGCCAAAAACATTCAGTACTTC. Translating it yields CASSSRGRTGRIAKNIQYF.